The clone carrying this T cell receptor (beta chain) was picked up a small number of times. This record belongs to a study of T cells after yellow fever vaccination. MiXCR was run by TCRdb on the 5' RACE reads, yielding one entry per CDR3 protein. The profile shows roughly 45,000 distinct CDR3 sequences, 6.8% of them singletons. Germline lookup yields CDR1 SGHTA and CDR2 FQGNSA. The CDR3 contains 16 residues. V was clipped by 5 bases and J by 2 bases; unmatched bases: 10. The sequence was obtained from a man aged 25 to 40 who received the YFV17D yellow fever vaccine. The chain carries TRBV7-2 and TRBJ2-7; 9 bases match TRBD1. Sequencing used CD8+ T cells not binding an NS4B(214-222) dextramer, sorted from PBMCs, obtained 45 days after the yellow fever booster vaccination. CDR3 residues: CASSTYTGTGPYEQYF. The CDR3 DNA reads TGTGCCAGCAGCACCTACACCGGGACAGGGCCCTACGAGCAGTACTTC.